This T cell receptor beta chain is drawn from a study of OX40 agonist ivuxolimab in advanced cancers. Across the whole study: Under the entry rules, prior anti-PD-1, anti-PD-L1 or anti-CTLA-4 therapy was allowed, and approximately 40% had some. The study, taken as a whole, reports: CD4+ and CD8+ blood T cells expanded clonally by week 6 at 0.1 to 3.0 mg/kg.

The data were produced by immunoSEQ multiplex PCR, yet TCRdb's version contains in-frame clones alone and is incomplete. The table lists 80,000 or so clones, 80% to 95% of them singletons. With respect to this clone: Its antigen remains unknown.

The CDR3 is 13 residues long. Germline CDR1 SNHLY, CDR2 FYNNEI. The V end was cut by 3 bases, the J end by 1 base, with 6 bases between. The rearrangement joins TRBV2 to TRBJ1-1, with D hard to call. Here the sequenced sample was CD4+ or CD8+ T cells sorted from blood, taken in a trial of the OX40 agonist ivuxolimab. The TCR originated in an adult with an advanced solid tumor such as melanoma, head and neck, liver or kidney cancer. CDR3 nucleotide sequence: TGTGCCAGCAGTGATCCAGGGAACACTGAAGCTTTCTTT. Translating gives CASSDPGNTEAFF.